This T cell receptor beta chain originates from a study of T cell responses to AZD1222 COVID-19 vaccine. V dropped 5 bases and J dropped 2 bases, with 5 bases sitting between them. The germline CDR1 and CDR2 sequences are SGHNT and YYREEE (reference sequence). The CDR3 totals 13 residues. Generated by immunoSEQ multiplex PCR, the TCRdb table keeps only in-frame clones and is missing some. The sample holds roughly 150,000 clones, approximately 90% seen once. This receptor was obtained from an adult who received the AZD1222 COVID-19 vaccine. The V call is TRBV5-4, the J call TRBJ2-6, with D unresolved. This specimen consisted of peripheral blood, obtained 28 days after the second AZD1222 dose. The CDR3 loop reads CASRPAGANVLTF. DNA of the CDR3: TGTGCCAGCAGGCCCGCTGGGGCCAACGTCCTGACTTTC.